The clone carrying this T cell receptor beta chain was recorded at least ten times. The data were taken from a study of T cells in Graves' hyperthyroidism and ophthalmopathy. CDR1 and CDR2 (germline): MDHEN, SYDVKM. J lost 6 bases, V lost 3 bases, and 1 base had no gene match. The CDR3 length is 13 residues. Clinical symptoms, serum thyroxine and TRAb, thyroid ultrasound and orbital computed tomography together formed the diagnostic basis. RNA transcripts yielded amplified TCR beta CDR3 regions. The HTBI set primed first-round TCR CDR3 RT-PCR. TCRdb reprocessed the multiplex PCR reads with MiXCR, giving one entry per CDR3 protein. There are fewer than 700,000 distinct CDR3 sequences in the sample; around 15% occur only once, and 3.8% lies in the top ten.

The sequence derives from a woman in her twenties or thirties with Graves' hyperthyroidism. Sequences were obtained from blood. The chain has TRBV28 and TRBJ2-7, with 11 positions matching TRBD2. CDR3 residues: CASSLGTSGEQYF. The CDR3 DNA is TGTGCCAGCAGTTTGGGGACTAGCGGCGAGCAGTACTTC.